These 20 T cell receptor beta chains came from one sample sequenced in a study of Ad26.COV2.S vaccination and SARS-CoV-2 variants. As for treatment: 15 to 20 received Ad26.COV2.S at low or high dose, single or two shots; a few received placebo; per-sample allocation not given. Specimens were obtained on day 63 following the first vaccine or placebo injection. TCRdb's table, derived via immunoSEQ multiplex PCR, lists solely in-frame clones and lacks some. Among about 440,000 clones, 90% were seen once, and the ten largest hold about 4.5%. Sequencing used peripheral blood, obtained in a trial of Ad26.COV2.S vaccine versus placebo. The receptors here all came from a person aged 18-60 years who received the Ad26.COV2.S COVID-19 vaccine or a placebo.

This clone was observed once. The V call is TRBV7-8, the J call TRBJ1-2, with TRBD1 matching 7 bases. The CDR3 length is 17 residues. Losses at the gene ends were 3 bases for V and 0 bases for J; bases not matched to a gene: 10. Germline CDR1 SGHVS, CDR2 FQNEAQ. The CDR3 DNA reads as TGTGCCAGCAGCTTTGGGGCAGGGGGGTCAGCTAACTATGGCTACACCTTC. This sequence encodes CASSFGAGGSANYGYTF. The variable domain in full, with the rest retrieved from reference TRBV7-8 and TRBJ1-2, is GAGVSQSPRYKVAKRGQDVALRCDPISGHVSLFWYQQALGQGPEFLTYFQNEAQLDKSGLPSDRFFAERPEGSVSTLKIQRTQQEDSAVYLCASSFGAGGSANYGYTFGSGTRLTVV.

The chain combines TRBV7-2 with TRBJ2-7; D is unclear. V lost 1 base, J lost 1 base, and 8 bases lay in between. The CDR3 runs 14 residues. Looked up from germline, CDR1 is SGHTA and CDR2 is FQGNSA. CDR3 bases: TGTGCCAGCAGCTTAGTTCGGGCATCCTACGAGCAGTACTTC. It encodes CASSLVRASYEQYF. Together with reference TRBV7-2 and TRBJ2-7, the CDR3 gives the full variable domain: GAGVSQSPSNKVTEKGKDVELRCDPISGHTALYWYRQSLGQGLEFLIYFQGNSAPDKSGLPSDRFSAERTGGSVSTLTIQRTQQEDSAVYLCASSLVRASYEQYFGPGTRLTVT.

The genes are TRBV29-1 and TRBJ1-1; no reliable D call. Trimming removed 4 bases from V and 0 bases from J, with 9 bases in between. The CDR3 contains 13 residues. From germline, CDR1 is SQVTM and CDR2 ANQGSEA. The CDR3 DNA reads TGCAGCGTTGTTAGGCCGGTGAACACTGAAGCTTTCTTT. As protein: CSVVRPVNTEAFF.

The gene calls are TRBV14 and TRBJ2-7; tentative D call: TRBD1 (6 bases). Trimming removed 1 base from V and 3 bases from J, with 10 bases in between. Germline V CDR1 and CDR2: SGHDN, FVKESK. This CDR3 is 14 amino acids long. CDR3 region: CASSQATGFYEQYF. CDR3 nucleotide sequence: TGTGCCAGCAGCCAAGCGACAGGTTTCTACGAGCAGTACTTC.

The chain links TRBV5-1 to TRBJ1-2, with 8 bases lining up with TRBD1. This CDR3 comprises 13 residues. J gave up 5 bases and V 3 bases, and 3 bases lay outside the gene matches. CDR1 and CDR2 (germline): SGHRS, YFSETQ. This CDR3 reads CASSSRGLYGYTF. In DNA, the CDR3 is TGCGCCAGCAGCTCCAGGGGGCTATATGGCTACACCTTC.

The gene calls are TRBV4-2 and TRBJ2-5; 13 nucleotides line up with TRBD2. The V and J ends lost 1 base and 1 base, in that order; junction bases with no gene match: 6. This CDR3 has 18 residues. CDR1 and CDR2 (germline): LGHNA, YNFKEQ. CDR3 DNA: TGTGCCAGCAGCCAAGCGGGACTAGCGGGGACGGGCCAAGAGACCCAGTACTTC. As protein: CASSQAGLAGTGQETQYF.

This chain connects TRBV27 to TRBJ2-3; 12 nucleotides align to TRBD2. Germline V lookup: CDR1 MNHEY, CDR2 SMNVEV (reference sequence). V shed 6 bases, J shed 6 bases, and the junction held 10 bases outside the gene matches. The CDR3 sequence is 16 residues long. This chain's CDR3 is CASSPGTSGHGDTQYF. The CDR3 region has the DNA TGTGCCAGCAGCCCCGGGACTAGCGGGCACGGGGATACGCAGTATTTT.

The chain has TRBV29-1 and TRBJ2-1; 12 bases agree with TRBD2. V lost 7 bases, J lost 8 bases, and 12 bases stayed unmatched. Germline V gene data show CDR1 as SQVTM and CDR2 as ANQGSEA. CDR3 length: 15 amino acids. This CDR3 is CSAWGLAGGPYEQFF. The CDR3 bases are TGCAGCGCCTGGGGGCTAGCGGGAGGGCCCTATGAGCAGTTCTTC.

The chain is built from TRBV11-2 and TRBJ2-3; 10 nucleotides match TRBD2. Germline V gene sequence: CDR1 SGHAT, CDR2 FQNNGV. The junction had 11 bases not matched to a gene; V was cut back by 7 bases and J by 4 bases. The CDR3 totals 16 residues. Written as DNA, the CDR3 is TGTGCCAGCAACCGATTGACTAGCGGGTTAGCAGATACGCAGTATTTT. This translates into CASNRLTSGLADTQYF.

The chain joins TRBV27 to TRBJ1-6; possibly TRBD1 for D (5 bases). The V and J ends lost 0 bases and 9 bases respectively, with 21 bases between them. Germline V lookup: CDR1 MNHEY, CDR2 SMNVEV (reference sequence). CDR3 length: 18 residues. CDR3 nucleotides: TGTGCCAGCAGTTTATCTCCCGACAGCCTCAGTTCGTTTTCACCCCTCCACTTT. Translating gives CASSLSPDSLSSFSPLHF.

The V call is TRBV2, the J call TRBJ1-5; D not resolved. Germline V gene sequence: CDR1 SNHLY, CDR2 FYNNEI. This CDR3 is 14 amino acids long. V was pared by 5 bases and J by 3 bases, with 11 bases between. CDR3 sequence: CASSPARNNQPQHF. In DNA form, the CDR3 reads TGTGCCAGCAGTCCGGCAAGAAACAATCAGCCCCAGCATTTT.

The rearrangement links TRBV27 to TRBJ1-5, with D possibly TRBD1 on 6 matching bases. This CDR3 is 14 amino acids long. Germline assignment: CDR1 MNHEY and CDR2 SMNVEV (reference sequence). V shed 2 bases and J shed 14 bases, with 19 bases lying between them. Here the CDR3 reads CASSLRPSRGLEHF. The DNA for the CDR3 is TGTGCCAGCAGTTTAAGGCCGTCCAGGGGCCTAGAGCATTTT.

This rearrangement joins TRBV7-2 to TRBJ2-2, with 9 bases fitting TRBD2. Per germline, CDR1 SGHTA and CDR2 FQGNSA. CDR3 length equals 15 residues. Trimming removed 6 bases from V and 4 bases from J; junction bases left unmatched: 6. The chain's CDR3 is CASRKGGLATGELFF. The CDR3 DNA reads as TGTGCCAGCAGAAAGGGGGGACTAGCCACCGGGGAGCTGTTTTTT.

The chain employs TRBV28 and TRBJ1-4; perhaps TRBD1 as D (5 bases). Trimming removed 5 bases from V and 8 bases from J, with 18 bases in between. Per the germline V gene, CDR1 is MDHEN and CDR2 is SYDVKM. The length of the CDR3 is 15 residues. The CDR3 here is CASSLPGSRGEKLFF. The CDR3 nucleotides are TGTGCCAGCAGTCTGCCCGGGTCTCGGGGGGAAAAACTGTTTTTT.

The rearrangement uses TRBV28 and TRBJ2-3; possibly TRBD1 or TRBD2 for D (5 bases each). This CDR3 spans 15 amino acids. Trimming pared 5 bases from V and 2 bases from J, leaving 14 bases between. CDR1 is MDHEN and CDR2 is SYDVKM in the germline V gene. Written as DNA, the CDR3 is TGTGCCAGCAGTCTCTGGTGGGACCTCACAGATACGCAGTATTTT. It codes for CASSLWWDLTDTQYF.

The rearrangement links TRBV15 to TRBJ1-1, with 8 nucleotides matching TRBD1. V was pared by 1 base and J by 0 bases, with 25 bases of the junction left unmatched. This CDR3 contains 23 residues. Per the germline V gene, CDR1 is LNHNV and CDR2 is YYDKDF (reference sequence). The CDR3 loop is CATSRVGVGPFDRGGFLNTEAFF. Here the CDR3 DNA reads TGTGCCACCAGCAGAGTAGGAGTGGGCCCTTTCGACAGGGGAGGTTTTTTGAACACTGAAGCTTTCTTT.

The rearrangement uses TRBV7-9 and TRBJ1-2; TRBD1 is a possible D gene (6 bases). Per the germline V gene, CDR1 is SEHNR and CDR2 is FQNEAQ (reference sequence). The CDR3 is 15 residues long. V lost 4 bases and J lost 5, with 17 bases in between. The DNA for the CDR3 is TGTGCCAGCAGCTCAGCGGACAGATCCTGGTATGGCTACACCTTC. Translation gives CASSSADRSWYGYTF.

V usage is TRBV30 and J usage is TRBJ1-6; no clear D gene. The CDR3 totals 14 residues. CDR1 and CDR2 (germline): GTSNPN, SVGIG (reference sequence). The ends were cut back, 7 bases at V and 5 bases at J, with 15 bases in the middle. The CDR3 is CALNSGIHNSPLHF. The CDR3 DNA reads as TGTGCCTTAAACTCTGGGATCCATAATTCACCCCTCCACTTT.

The chain joins TRBV18 to TRBJ2-7, with D unresolved. The CDR3 extends over 18 amino acids. CDR1 and CDR2 (germline): KGHSH, LQKENI. Trimming cost V 3 bases and J 6 bases, with 27 bases left between them. DNA of the CDR3: TGTGCCAGCTCACCCGCTCGGGTGTCGACGCTAGTCCCTTCCGAGCAGTACTTC. This codes for CASSPARVSTLVPSEQYF.

This clone was detected only once. This chain links TRBV30 with TRBJ2-3; no reliable D call. The V gene lost 5 bases and the J gene lost 0 bases, with 9 bases spanning the gap. CDR1 and CDR2 (germline): GTSNPN, SVGIG (reference sequence). This CDR3 has 13 residues. For the CDR3, the DNA is TGTGCCTGGTCTACCTTTAGCACAGATACGCAGTATTTT. Its protein product is CAWSTFSTDTQYF.